This T cell receptor beta chain was found in a study of blood T cell repertoires in COVID-19. On the study more broadly: Material from acute and convalescent COVID-19 was sourced from the United States, Italy and Spain. T cells, B-cell-depleted T cells, or PBMCs provided the cDNA or gDNA that served as material.

This CDR3 has 15 residues. The V segment lost 9 bases and the J segment 6 bases; nucleotides outside the gene matches: 11. Germline V gene sequence: CDR1 MNHEY, CDR2 SVGAGI. Per the original methods: Nucleated cell counts were estimated from reference gene primer amplification. TCRdb's table, derived via immunoSEQ multiplex PCR, lists solely in-frame clones and lacks some. D and trimming come from the DNA, and the V and J calls and clone size come from that table. The profile shows about 220,000 clones, around 81% of them singletons. The sample was peripheral blood. This chain joins TRBV6-5 and TRBJ2-1, with 10 bases that match TRBD2. The clonotype comes from a woman in her 30s who had recovered from COVID-19. The CDR3 DNA reads TGTGCCAGAGATGCGAGCGGGAGGGCCCCCAATGAGCAGTTCTTC. It yields the protein CARDASGRAPNEQFF.